A single sample is the source of the 29 T cell receptor beta chains below, sequenced in a study of T cells in Graves' hyperthyroidism and ophthalmopathy. Amplified TCR beta CDR3 regions came from RNA transcripts. The HTBI primer set drove a first-round RT-PCR of the TCR CDR3. MiXCR, run by TCRdb on the multiplex PCR reads, gives a single entry per CDR3 protein. The sample yields hundreds of thousands of distinct CDR3 sequences, 16% seen once. Sequencing was performed on blood. The receptors come from a woman aged 35 to 49 with Graves' ophthalmopathy.

The chain links TRBV18 to TRBJ1-2; 10 nucleotides agree with TRBD1. Per the germline V gene, CDR1 is KGHSH and CDR2 is LQKENI. The CDR3 covers 16 residues. Trimming at V came to 5 bases and at J to 1 base, leaving 7 bases not matched to a gene. The CDR3 sequence is CASSAGTGVLNYGYTF. CDR3 DNA sequence: TGTGCCAGCTCAGCCGGGACAGGGGTACTTAACTATGGCTACACCTTC.

The CDR3 loop reads CASRPTGDLETQYF. CDR3 coding DNA: TGCGCCAGCAGACCCACAGGGGACCTTGAGACCCAGTACTTC. The V and J genes are TRBV10-2 and TRBJ2-5, with 7 bases lining up with TRBD1. Trimming removed 6 bases from V and 5 bases from J; junction bases left unmatched: 9. Germline V gene sequence: CDR1 WSHSY, CDR2 SAAADI. The CDR3 totals 14 residues.

The table lists this clonotype with a few counts. V gene TRBV28 combines with J gene TRBJ1-5, with D possibly TRBD1 on 5 matching bases. From germline, CDR1 is MDHEN and CDR2 SYDVKM. Trimming took off 3 bases at V and 6 bases at J, with 12 bases between the two ends. The CDR3 consists of 14 residues. The CDR3 protein is CASSFPGRGQPQHF. CDR3 sequence (DNA): TGTGCCAGCAGTTTTCCTGGTAGGGGTCAGCCCCAGCATTTT.

The chain combines TRBV20-1 with TRBJ1-2; 10 bases fit TRBD1. V shed 6 bases and J 5 bases; nucleotides not matched to a gene: 12. Germline-derived CDR1 and CDR2 are DFQATT and SNEGSKA (reference sequence). The CDR3 is made up of 15 amino acids. CDR3 DNA: TGCAGTGCCGTGGGCAGACAGGGGGCTTATTATGGCTACACCTTC. Its protein is CSAVGRQGAYYGYTF.

This clonotype was seen many times. The rearrangement uses TRBV6-6 and TRBJ2-1, with a tentative D call TRBD2 (5 bases). The CDR3 spans 13 residues. Germline V gene sequence: CDR1 MNHNY, CDR2 SVGAGI (reference sequence). Trimming shortened V by 1 base and J by 7 bases, and 8 bases separated the two germline ends. In nucleotides, the CDR3 is TGTGCCAGCAGTTACTTTGGAGGAAATGAGCAGTTCTTC. This codes for CASSYFGGNEQFF.

The sample holds many counts of this clonotype. This chain links TRBV2 with TRBJ2-2; no clear D. The CDR3 spans 15 residues. V was pared by 4 bases and J by 1 base, with 10 bases between. Per the germline V gene, CDR1 is SNHLY and CDR2 is FYNNEI. CDR3 sequence (DNA): TGTGCCAGCAGTGTCGACGGATGGAACACCGGGGAGCTGTTTTTT. Translated: CASSVDGWNTGELFF. Variable domain in full (rest from reference TRBV2 and TRBJ2-2): EPEVTQTPSHQVTQMGQEVILRCVPISNHLYFYWYRQILGQKVEFLVSFYNNEISEKSEIFDDQFSVERPDGSNFTLKIRSTKLEDSAMYFCASSVDGWNTGELFFGEGSRLTVL.

J is TRBJ2-1 and V is TRBV6-1; 12 bases are a match to TRBD1. From germline, CDR1 is MNHNS and CDR2 SASEGT. After removal of 4 bases from V and 6 bases from J, the junction contained 4 bases not matched to a gene. The CDR3 is 15 amino acids. CDR3 sequence: CASSARDRGPNEQFF. Here the CDR3 DNA reads TGTGCCAGCAGTGCCCGGGACAGGGGGCCCAATGAGCAGTTCTTC.

This clonotype was detected only a few times. The V gene is TRBV24-1, the J gene TRBJ1-2, with D tentatively TRBD1 (6 bases). Germline lookup yields CDR1 KGHDR and CDR2 SFDVKD. Deletions cut 4 bases from V and 5 bases from J, with 13 bases between. The CDR3 has 14 amino acids. CDR3 nucleotides: TGTGCCACCAGTGACAAAGGACAGATGTATGGCTACACCTTC. Residues: CATSDKGQMYGYTF.

This chain uses TRBV4-1 with TRBJ2-7; 7 positions match TRBD1. V shed 1 base, J shed 2 bases, and the junction held 5 bases outside the gene matches. Germline V CDR1 and CDR2: MGHRA, YSYEKL. The CDR3 contains 15 residues. The chain's CDR3 is CASSQGWDRAYEQYF. As DNA, the CDR3 is TGCGCCAGCAGCCAAGGTTGGGACAGAGCCTACGAGCAGTACTTC.

In the case of this clonotype: The junction differs from germline at one of its ends, possibly a read error. V is TRBV7-9 and J is TRBJ2-5; TRBD2 matches at 16 bases. The CDR3 has 20 residues. Per germline, CDR1 SEHNR and CDR2 FQNEAQ (reference sequence). Here the CDR3 DNA reads TGCGCCAGCAGCCAATCACCCGGGACTAGCGGGGGGGCCGGTAGCGAGACCCAGTACTTC. Protein: CASSQSPGTSGGAGSETQYF.

This clonotype was detected only a few times. The chain is built from TRBV4-2 and TRBJ2-2; no clear D gene. Germline assignment: CDR1 LGHNA and CDR2 YNFKEQ. Trimming stripped 1 base from V and 8 bases from J, with 11 bases between. The CDR3 is 14 residues long. The CDR3 coding sequence is TGTGCCAGCAGCCAAGTTGGAAGGGAAGGGGAGCTGTTTTTT. It codes for CASSQVGREGELFF.

This clonotype occurred a few times. The chain joins TRBV12-3 or TRBV12-4 to TRBJ1-4; D call uncertain. The CDR3 is 13 amino acids. The ends were cut back, 3 bases at V and 7 bases at J, with 9 bases in the middle. The CDR3 reads CASSFAETEKLFF. For the CDR3, the DNA is TGTGCCAGCAGTTTCGCGGAAACTGAAAAACTGTTTTTT.

In this sample, this clonotype turned up a few times. The chain joins TRBV7-2 to TRBJ2-7, with 9 bases identical to TRBD2. The V segment lost 2 bases and the J segment 4 bases; nucleotides outside the gene matches: 6. The CDR3 length is 15 residues. Germline V gene data show CDR1 as SGHTA and CDR2 as FQGNSA. The CDR3 DNA sequence: TGTGCCAGCAGCTTAATAGCGGGAGATTTTTACGAGCAGTACTTC. As protein: CASSLIAGDFYEQYF.

This clonotype was seen at least ten times. The chain carries TRBV7-2 and TRBJ2-5; D is unresolved. CDR1 is SGHTA, CDR2 FQGNSA, per germline. This CDR3 spans 13 amino acids. The ends were cut back, 5 bases at V and 5 bases at J, with 12 bases in the middle. Written as DNA, the CDR3 is TGTGCCAGCAGCCAAGCCCCCAGGGAGACCCAGTACTTC. Translating it yields CASSQAPRETQYF.

Remarks on this clonotype: This may be a read error: a much more frequent sequence differs by one nucleotide. This sequence joins TRBV3-1 and TRBJ2-5, with 8 nucleotides matching TRBD1. Germline values: CDR1 LGHDT, CDR2 YNNKEL (reference sequence). The CDR3 has 14 amino acids. The CDR3 protein is CASSQTDREGTHYF. DNA of the CDR3: TGTGCCAGCAGCCAAACGGACAGGGAAGGGACCCATTACTTC.

This clonotype was recorded at least ten times. The chain has TRBV2 and TRBJ1-6; D not resolved. V lost 8 bases, J lost 7 bases, and 18 bases lay in between. From germline, CDR1 is SNHLY and CDR2 FYNNEI. This CDR3 has 15 amino acids. The CDR3 protein is CASSRASRENSPLHF. As DNA, the CDR3 is TGTGCCAGCTCCCGCGCGAGTCGAGAGAATTCACCCCTCCACTTT.

This clonotype was picked up many times. The chain combines TRBV6-2 or TRBV6-3 with TRBJ1-5; no clear D gene. CDR1 is MNHEY, CDR2 SVGEGT, per germline. The CDR3 contains 14 residues. The V gene lost 0 bases and the J gene lost 3 bases, with 6 bases spanning the gap. CDR3 region: CASSYSQINQPQHF. The DNA of the CDR3 is TGTGCCAGCAGTTACTCCCAGATCAATCAGCCCCAGCATTTT.

There are a few counts of this clonotype. This chain links TRBV5-1 with TRBJ2-7, with 15 bases lining up with TRBD2. Germline CDR1 reads SGHRS; CDR2 reads YFSETQ. V lost 3 bases to trimming and J lost 6 bases; unmatched junction nucleotides: 7. The CDR3 spans 16 residues. The CDR3 reads CASSSRTSGGAGEQYF. In DNA form, the CDR3 reads TGCGCCAGCAGCTCCCGGACTAGCGGGGGGGCCGGCGAGCAGTACTTC.

V usage is TRBV6-1 and J usage is TRBJ2-3, with D unresolved. This CDR3 is built from 15 residues. Germline V lookup: CDR1 MNHNS, CDR2 SASEGT. V lost 1 base and J lost 3, with 11 bases in between. CDR3 sequence (DNA): TGTGCCAGCAGTGAAGGGTTCCGAGTTACAGATACGCAGTATTTT. Its protein is CASSEGFRVTDTQYF.

This clonotype showed up many times. The rearrangement links TRBV7-2 to TRBJ2-1; D remains unclear. V lost 1 base and J 8 bases, leaving 6 bases between the germline ends. The CDR3 is 12 residues long. Germline assignment: CDR1 SGHTA and CDR2 FQGNSA. As DNA, the CDR3 is TGTGCCAGCAGCTTAGGAGGTTATGAGCAGTTCTTC. It translates to CASSLGGYEQFF.

The gene calls are TRBV7-8 and TRBJ1-3; no clear D gene. V was trimmed by 4 bases and J by 1 base, leaving 11 bases between them. CDR3 size: 15 residues. The V gene's germline CDR1 is SGHVS and CDR2 FQNEAQ. The CDR3 reads CASSWATGSGNTIYF. CDR3 sequence (DNA): TGTGCCAGCAGCTGGGCGACGGGTTCTGGAAACACCATATATTTT.

The table lists this clonotype with a few counts. The chain employs TRBV6-1 and TRBJ2-2; 8 bases fit TRBD2. The V and J ends lost 5 bases and 4 bases, in that order; junction bases with no gene match: 6. CDR1 is MNHNS and CDR2 is SASEGT in the germline V gene. The length of the CDR3 is 15 residues. The CDR3 nucleotides read TGTGCCAGCAGTTCGAGACTAGCGCCCACCGGGGAGCTGTTTTTT. Its translation is CASSSRLAPTGELFF.

Many counts were recorded for this clonotype. V usage is TRBV6-1 and J usage is TRBJ1-1; D gene ambiguous. The CDR3 has 11 residues. The germline V gene encodes CDR1 MNHNS and CDR2 SASEGT. V was clipped by 5 bases and J by 5 bases, with 6 bases between them. The CDR3 loop reads CASSSETEAFF. The DNA of the CDR3 is TGTGCCAGCAGTTCGGAGACTGAAGCTTTCTTT.

This clonotype was recorded at least ten times. The chain recombines TRBV30 with TRBJ1-1, with 7 bases identical to TRBD1. Trimming cost V 0 bases and J 5 bases; bases outside gene matches: 9. Germline CDR1 GTSNPN, CDR2 SVGIG (reference sequence). The length of the CDR3 is 15 residues. Here the CDR3 DNA reads TGTGCCTGGAGTGTTAGGGGGCTCGAGAGGACTGAAGCTTTCTTT. Translation: CAWSVRGLERTEAFF.

This clonotype has just a few counts. The gene calls are TRBV7-9 and TRBJ2-1; TRBD2 matches at 10 bases. The CDR3 totals 15 residues. Germline-derived CDR1 and CDR2 are SEHNR and FQNEAQ (reference sequence). The V and J ends lost 7 bases and 5 bases, in that order; junction bases with no gene match: 8. CDR3 region: CASTLGTSANNEQFF. The CDR3 nucleotides are TGTGCCAGCACCCTCGGGACTAGCGCCAACAATGAGCAGTTCTTC.

This clonotype has just a few counts. The gene calls are TRBV10-3 and TRBJ1-2, with 8 bases matching TRBD1. This CDR3 has 13 amino acids. Trimming removed 10 bases from V and 0 bases from J; junction bases left unmatched: 4. Per germline, CDR1 ENHRY and CDR2 SYGVKD. The CDR3 DNA reads as TGTGCCACCACACAGGGGGCTAACTATGGCTACACCTTC. This encodes CATTQGANYGYTF.

This clonotype was seen repeatedly, ten times or more. The rearrangement links TRBV30 to TRBJ1-2; D remains unclear. Germline loops: CDR1 GTSNPN, CDR2 SVGIG (reference sequence). The CDR3 contains 14 residues. V lost 0 bases and J lost 2, with 10 bases in between. This CDR3 reads CAWSVPGRNYGYTF. Here the CDR3 DNA reads TGTGCCTGGAGTGTCCCGGGCCGCAACTATGGCTACACCTTC.

This clonotype occurred many times. This chain connects TRBV28 to TRBJ2-7; D unresolved. CDR1 and CDR2 from the germline V gene are MDHEN and SYDVKM. V was clipped by 0 bases and J by 5 bases, with 5 bases between them. The CDR3 spans 12 residues. The CDR3 sequence: CASSLWQDEQYF. The CDR3 DNA follows: TGTGCCAGCAGTTTATGGCAGGACGAGCAGTACTTC.

This chain uses TRBV13 with TRBJ2-1; 9 positions match TRBD2. The V segment lost 4 bases and the J segment 6 bases; nucleotides outside the gene matches: 13. The germline CDR1 and CDR2 sequences are PRHDT and FYEKMQ (reference sequence). The length of the CDR3 is 17 residues. This CDR3 reads CASSYERIAGALNEQFF. CDR3 DNA sequence: TGTGCCAGCAGCTACGAAAGAATAGCGGGGGCCCTCAATGAGCAGTTCTTC.